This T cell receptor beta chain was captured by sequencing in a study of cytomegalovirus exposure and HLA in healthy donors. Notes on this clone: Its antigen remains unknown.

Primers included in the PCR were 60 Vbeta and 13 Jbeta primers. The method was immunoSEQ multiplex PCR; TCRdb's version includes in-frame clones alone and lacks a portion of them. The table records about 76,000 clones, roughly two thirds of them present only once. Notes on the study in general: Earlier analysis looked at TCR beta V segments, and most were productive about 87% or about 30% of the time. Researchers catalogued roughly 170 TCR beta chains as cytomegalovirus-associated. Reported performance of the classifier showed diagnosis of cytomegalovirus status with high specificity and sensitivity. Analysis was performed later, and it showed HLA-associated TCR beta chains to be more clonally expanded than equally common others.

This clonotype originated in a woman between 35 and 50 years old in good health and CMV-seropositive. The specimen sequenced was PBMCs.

DNA for the CDR3: TGTGCCATCAGTGACACGCCCAGCACTGAAGCTTTCTTT. Protein sequence: CAISDTPSTEAFF. The V call is TRBV10-3, the J call TRBJ1-1; D is unclear. With 3 bases removed from V and 4 bases from J, the gap between germline ends came to 9 bases. This CDR3 is 13 amino acids long. The germline V gene has CDR1 ENHRY and CDR2 SYGVKD.